This TCR beta chain was found in a study of Ad26.COV2.S vaccination and SARS-CoV-2 variants. Treatment meaning: about 20 received Ad26.COV2.S at low or high dose, single or two shots; about 5 received placebo; per-sample allocation not given. Each sample was drawn 63 days after the first injection (of vaccine or placebo). At a Boston site, the person donating was an adult of 18-55 years. The protocol was immunoSEQ multiplex PCR, while the TCRdb copy is restricted to in-frame clones and leaves out a portion. The sample carries 300,000 to 400,000 clones, about 86% recorded once. The ends lost 6 bases at V and 5 bases at J; junction bases unmatched: 9. Germline assignment: CDR1 MNHEY and CDR2 SVGAGI. This CDR3 is built from 14 residues. A note on this clone: Its antigen remains unknown.

Overall study findings and caveats: The TCR breadth and depth analyses may have understated or missed part of the total T cell responses. Marked by substantial breadth, spike-specific CD8+ and CD4+ T cell responses were reportedly seen after vaccination.

The rearrangement links TRBV6-5 to TRBJ1-2; 7 nucleotides match TRBD1. The starting material was peripheral blood, obtained in a trial of Ad26.COV2.S vaccine versus placebo. This TCR was recovered from a person between 18 and 65 years old who received the Ad26.COV2.S COVID-19 vaccine or a placebo. In DNA, the CDR3 is TGTGCCAGCAGGTACAGGGGCCTGGGGTATGGCTACACCTTC. This gives the protein CASRYRGLGYGYTF.